The source of this TCR beta chain is a study of technical replicates of blood from several donors. Data came from immunoSEQ multiplex PCR; TCRdb stores just in-frame clones and leaves some out. The sample records over 10,000 clones, about 86% being singletons. The germline V gene has CDR1 KGHSH and CDR2 LQKENI. This CDR3 is 17 amino acids long. Unmatched junction bases numbered 18, after V lost 6 bases and J lost 8 bases. The chain has TRBV18 and TRBJ2-1; 8 positions match TRBD2. The sequenced material came from PBMCs. The receptor's source is a human donor in good health. The CDR3 DNA reads TGTGCCAGCTCTCTGAACAGCCCGGCGGGGGGAATTGATGAGCAGTTCTTC. Amino acids: CASSLNSPAGGIDEQFF.